This T cell receptor (beta chain) appears in the sequencing data of a study of T cell changes during pregnancy in multiple sclerosis. Using immunoSEQ multiplex PCR, the repertoire was profiled, and TCRdb retains in-frame clones only, with some absent. The table includes about 26,000 clones, roughly nine tenths detected once. This specimen consisted of CD8+ T cells from peripheral blood mononuclear cells, obtained in the second trimester of pregnancy. The TCR originated in a female donor with multiple sclerosis, enrolled in a pregnancy study.

Written as DNA, the CDR3 is TGTGCCAGCAGTATAGGACACTTCTACGAGCAGTACTTC. Encoded protein: CASSIGHFYEQYF. The V gene is TRBV27, the J gene TRBJ2-7; weak D call: TRBD1 (5 bases). The CDR3 is 13 residues long. V lost 5 bases and J lost 3, with 11 bases in between. The germline gives CDR1 MNHEY, CDR2 SMNVEV (reference sequence).